Included here is one T cell receptor (beta chain) sequence, with context. Its antigen is unidentified. One tube held mixed TRB-A and TRB-B primer pools for touch-down PCR. TCRdb reprocessed the multiplex PCR reads, keeping one entry per CDR3 protein, no DNA. The table lists some 15,000 distinct CDR3 sequences. Per the germline V gene, CDR1 is MNHNS and CDR2 is SASEGT. CDR3 size: 11 residues. Each sample's input was about 270 ng genomic DNA, some 34,000 genome equivalents. The sample originates from a study of T cell clusters in autoimmune cytopenias. General study findings and limits: TRB repertoire shifts in secondary cytopenia and chronic lymphocytic leukemia mostly reflected lymphoma, not autoimmunity.

These data are also associated with another study on T cell repertoires in aging, cancer and after chemotherapy. That work contributes: Repeat sampling of healthy donors over several months to years showed clear clonal overlap.

Sequenced sample: peripheral blood. The clonotype originates from a human donor in good health. J is TRBJ2-7 and V is TRBV6-1; the D call of TRBD2 rests on TCRdb alone, since no DNA is present to check it. CDR3 region: CASSEKAVQYF.